Listed here are 19 T cell receptor beta chains from one sample, sequenced in a study of blood T cell repertoires in COVID-19. Sequencing was performed with immunoSEQ multiplex PCR; in TCRdb, only in-frame clones are kept and a portion is missing. This sample carries about 180,000 clones, 85% of them seen once, and the ten largest clones take roughly 18%. The sequenced sample was peripheral blood. The receptor set was obtained from a person between 65 and 79 years old with COVID-19, enrolled during active disease.

This rearrangement joins TRBV7-2 to TRBJ2-2; 7 positions match TRBD1. Germline CDR1 SGHTA, CDR2 FQGNSA. The CDR3 runs 17 residues. Trimming took 5 bases from V and 3 from J; bases not matched to a gene: 12. CDR3 sequence: CASSIHRRDSYTGELFF. CDR3 bases: TGTGCCAGCAGCATCCACCGACGGGACAGCTACACCGGGGAGCTGTTTTTT. Based on the CDR3 plus reference TRBV7-2 and TRBJ2-2, the full variable domain is GAGVSQSPSNKVTEKGKDVELRCDPISGHTALYWYRQSLGQGLEFLIYFQGNSAPDKSGLPSDRFSAERTGGSVSTLTIQRTQQEDSAVYLCASSIHRRDSYTGELFFGEGSRLTVL.

The chain is built from TRBV6-1 and TRBJ1-4; 8 positions match TRBD1. Unmatched junction bases numbered 5, after V lost 4 bases and J lost 1 base. Per the germline V gene, CDR1 is MNHNS and CDR2 is SASEGT. The CDR3 is 16 amino acids. The CDR3 DNA reads TGTGCCAGCAGTGGCCGGACAGGGCGAACTAATGAAAAACTGTTTTTT. This encodes CASSGRTGRTNEKLFF.

This chain uses TRBV27 with TRBJ1-4; perhaps TRBD1 as D (6 bases). Trimming stripped 7 bases from V and 10 bases from J, with 13 bases between. CDR1 and CDR2 from the germline V gene are MNHEY and SMNVEV (reference sequence). This CDR3 spans 12 amino acids. CDR3 residues: CASTSGAGKLFF. DNA of the CDR3: TGTGCCAGCACCTCAGGGGCCGGAAAACTGTTTTTT.

This clone was counted a single time. The chain joins TRBV27 to TRBJ1-4, with 8 bases fitting TRBD1. The CDR3 has 18 amino acids. V was pared by 3 bases and J by 8 bases, with 17 bases of the junction left unmatched. Germline lookup yields CDR1 MNHEY and CDR2 SMNVEV (reference sequence). The CDR3 bases are TGTGCCAGCAGTTTGGGGCGGATTCCGGGACAGGCCCGGGAAAAACTGTTTTTT. Protein sequence: CASSLGRIPGQAREKLFF.

This chain connects TRBV7-3 to TRBJ2-5; 7 nucleotides match TRBD2. J was trimmed by 4 bases and V by 5 bases; bases with no gene match: 10. CDR1 and CDR2 (germline): SGHTA, FQGTGA. CDR3 size: 15 residues. This chain's CDR3 is CASSRTTGRLETQYF. Here the CDR3 DNA reads TGTGCCAGCAGCCGCACGACCGGGAGGTTAGAGACCCAGTACTTC.

This chain uses TRBV20-1 with TRBJ1-2, with 11 positions matching TRBD1. After removal of 6 bases from V and 13 bases from J, the junction contained 7 bases not matched to a gene. The CDR3 length is 11 residues. Germline V CDR1 and CDR2: DFQATT, SNEGSKA (reference sequence). The CDR3 DNA is TGCAGTGCGAGGGACAGGGGGATCTCCACCTTC. Its translation: CSARDRGISTF.

This clone was counted only a few times. The chain uses TRBV6-5 and TRBJ2-7; the D is unclear. The CDR3 loop spans 13 amino acids. V was cut by 5 bases and J by 2 bases, with 10 bases left in between. Germline V gives CDR1 MNHEY, CDR2 SVGAGI. The DNA of the CDR3 is TGTGCCAGCAGTAATCAGGCTACCTACGAGCAGTACTTC. Protein sequence: CASSNQATYEQYF.

The genes are TRBV19 and TRBJ2-4, with a possible D match to TRBD2 (5 bases). The germline V gene encodes CDR1 LNHDA and CDR2 SQIVND (reference sequence). V shed 7 bases and J shed 7 bases, with 17 bases lying between them. The CDR3 is 14 amino acids. CDR3 amino acids: CASKWAGKENIQYF. The CDR3 bases are TGTGCCAGTAAATGGGCCGGGAAGGAGAACATTCAGTACTTC.

This rearrangement joins TRBV4-1 to TRBJ2-7, with 12 nucleotides matching TRBD2. The ends lost 2 bases at V and 4 bases at J; junction bases unmatched: 3. There are 15 residues in the CDR3. The germline CDR1 and CDR2 sequences are MGHRA and YSYEKL. CDR3 loop: CASSQLTSGRYEQYF. The CDR3 DNA reads as TGCGCCAGCAGCCAATTGACTAGCGGGAGATACGAGCAGTACTTC.

This clone was observed a single time. The J gene is TRBJ1-2, the V gene TRBV5-1, with 8 bases matching TRBD1. The CDR3 contains 14 residues. In germline, CDR1 is SGHRS, CDR2 YFSETQ. Losses at the gene ends were 5 bases for V and 8 bases for J; bases not matched to a gene: 11. The CDR3 nucleotides read TGCGCCAGCAGTTGGGACAGGTCCAGGGGGGGCTACACCTTC. Protein sequence: CASSWDRSRGGYTF.

In this sample, this clone turned up once. The CDR3 loop is CASSISGQEQFF. The CDR3 region has the DNA TGTGCCAGCAGTATTAGCGGGCAAGAGCAGTTCTTC. V usage is TRBV6-5 and J usage is TRBJ2-1; TRBD2 aligns across 7 bases. Germline V gene sequence: CDR1 MNHEY, CDR2 SVGAGI. The CDR3 consists of 12 residues. The J segment lost 10 bases and the V segment lost 5 bases, leaving 5 bases of the junction unmatched.

The chain links TRBV30 to TRBJ2-7; TRBD2 agrees at 14 bases. CDR1 is GTSNPN and CDR2 is SVGIG in the germline V gene (reference sequence). Losses at the gene ends were 2 bases for V and 4 bases for J; bases not matched to a gene: 13. The CDR3 extends over 18 amino acids. CDR3 sequence (DNA): TGTGCCTGGAGTCCACTTCACCGGACTAGCGGGAGGTCTTACGAGCAGTACTTC. The encoded protein is CAWSPLHRTSGRSYEQYF.

The rearrangement links TRBV6-5 to TRBJ2-7; D possibly corresponds to TRBD2 (5 bases). Germline V gene data show CDR1 as MNHEY and CDR2 as SVGAGI. CDR3 length: 14 amino acids. V was shortened by 5 bases and J by 6 bases, with 17 bases between the two germline ends. In DNA, the CDR3 is TGTGCCAGCAGTCACCGGGGTCCCGAGGTCGAGCAGTACTTC. Translation gives CASSHRGPEVEQYF.

Here the CDR3 DNA reads TGTGCCAGCAGCTTGAGAGGGGGCAGTAATTCACCCCTCCACTTT. This translates into CASSLRGGSNSPLHF. V usage is TRBV7-2 and J usage is TRBJ1-6, with 7 bases identical to TRBD1. Germline CDR1 reads SGHTA; CDR2 reads FQGNSA. There are 15 residues in the CDR3. Trimming removed 3 bases from V and 6 bases from J; junction bases left unmatched: 5.

This chain uses TRBV9 with TRBJ2-7; 7 bases are shared with TRBD1. Per germline, CDR1 SGDLS and CDR2 YYNGEE. Germline trimming cut 4 bases from V and 4 bases from J; bases unmatched to any gene: 8. The length of the CDR3 is 14 residues. CDR3: CASSSRQGVYEQYF. CDR3 in DNA: TGTGCCAGCAGCTCCCGACAGGGTGTATACGAGCAGTACTTC.

The chain links TRBV28 to TRBJ2-7, with TRBD1 matching 8 bases. Losses at the gene ends were 8 bases for V and 4 bases for J; bases not matched to a gene: 10. Germline values: CDR1 MDHEN, CDR2 SYDVKM. This CDR3 spans 14 amino acids. CDR3 amino acids: CASLSRTGTYEQYF. The CDR3 coding sequence is TGTGCCAGCCTTTCAAGGACAGGGACTTACGAGCAGTACTTC.

V is TRBV19 and J is TRBJ1-2, with D unclear. The CDR3 loop spans 13 amino acids. Trimming took off 5 bases at V and 0 bases at J, with 7 bases between the two ends. The V gene's germline CDR1 is LNHDA and CDR2 SQIVND (reference sequence). In DNA form, the CDR3 reads TGTGCCAGTAGTTTGGTAGCTAACTATGGCTACACCTTC. Its translation: CASSLVANYGYTF.

The chain is built from TRBV18 and TRBJ2-7; 8 bases map to TRBD1. The V segment lost 4 bases and the J segment 6 bases; nucleotides outside the gene matches: 14. CDR3 size: 16 residues. Germline V gene sequence: CDR1 KGHSH, CDR2 LQKENI. The CDR3 nucleotides are TGTGCCAGCTCACGGGCGGCGACAGGGGTGCGGAGCGAGCAGTACTTC. Residues: CASSRAATGVRSEQYF. The entire variable domain, with the rest obtained from reference TRBV18 and TRBJ2-7, is as follows: NAGVMQNPRHLVRRRGQEARLRCSPMKGHSHVYWYRQLPEEGLKFMVYLQKENIIDESGMPKERFSAEFPKEGPSILRIQQVVRGDSAAYFCASSRAATGVRSEQYFGPGTRLTVT.

V usage is TRBV4-3 and J usage is TRBJ2-6; 8 bases are shared with TRBD1. The junction had 3 bases not matched to a gene; V was cut back by 0 bases and J by 2 bases. The CDR3 spans 17 residues. Germline V CDR1 and CDR2: LGHNA, YSLEER. The CDR3 bases are TGCGCCAGCAGCCAAGACATACAGGGGGCTGGGGCCAACGTCCTGACTTTC. Translation: CASSQDIQGAGANVLTF.